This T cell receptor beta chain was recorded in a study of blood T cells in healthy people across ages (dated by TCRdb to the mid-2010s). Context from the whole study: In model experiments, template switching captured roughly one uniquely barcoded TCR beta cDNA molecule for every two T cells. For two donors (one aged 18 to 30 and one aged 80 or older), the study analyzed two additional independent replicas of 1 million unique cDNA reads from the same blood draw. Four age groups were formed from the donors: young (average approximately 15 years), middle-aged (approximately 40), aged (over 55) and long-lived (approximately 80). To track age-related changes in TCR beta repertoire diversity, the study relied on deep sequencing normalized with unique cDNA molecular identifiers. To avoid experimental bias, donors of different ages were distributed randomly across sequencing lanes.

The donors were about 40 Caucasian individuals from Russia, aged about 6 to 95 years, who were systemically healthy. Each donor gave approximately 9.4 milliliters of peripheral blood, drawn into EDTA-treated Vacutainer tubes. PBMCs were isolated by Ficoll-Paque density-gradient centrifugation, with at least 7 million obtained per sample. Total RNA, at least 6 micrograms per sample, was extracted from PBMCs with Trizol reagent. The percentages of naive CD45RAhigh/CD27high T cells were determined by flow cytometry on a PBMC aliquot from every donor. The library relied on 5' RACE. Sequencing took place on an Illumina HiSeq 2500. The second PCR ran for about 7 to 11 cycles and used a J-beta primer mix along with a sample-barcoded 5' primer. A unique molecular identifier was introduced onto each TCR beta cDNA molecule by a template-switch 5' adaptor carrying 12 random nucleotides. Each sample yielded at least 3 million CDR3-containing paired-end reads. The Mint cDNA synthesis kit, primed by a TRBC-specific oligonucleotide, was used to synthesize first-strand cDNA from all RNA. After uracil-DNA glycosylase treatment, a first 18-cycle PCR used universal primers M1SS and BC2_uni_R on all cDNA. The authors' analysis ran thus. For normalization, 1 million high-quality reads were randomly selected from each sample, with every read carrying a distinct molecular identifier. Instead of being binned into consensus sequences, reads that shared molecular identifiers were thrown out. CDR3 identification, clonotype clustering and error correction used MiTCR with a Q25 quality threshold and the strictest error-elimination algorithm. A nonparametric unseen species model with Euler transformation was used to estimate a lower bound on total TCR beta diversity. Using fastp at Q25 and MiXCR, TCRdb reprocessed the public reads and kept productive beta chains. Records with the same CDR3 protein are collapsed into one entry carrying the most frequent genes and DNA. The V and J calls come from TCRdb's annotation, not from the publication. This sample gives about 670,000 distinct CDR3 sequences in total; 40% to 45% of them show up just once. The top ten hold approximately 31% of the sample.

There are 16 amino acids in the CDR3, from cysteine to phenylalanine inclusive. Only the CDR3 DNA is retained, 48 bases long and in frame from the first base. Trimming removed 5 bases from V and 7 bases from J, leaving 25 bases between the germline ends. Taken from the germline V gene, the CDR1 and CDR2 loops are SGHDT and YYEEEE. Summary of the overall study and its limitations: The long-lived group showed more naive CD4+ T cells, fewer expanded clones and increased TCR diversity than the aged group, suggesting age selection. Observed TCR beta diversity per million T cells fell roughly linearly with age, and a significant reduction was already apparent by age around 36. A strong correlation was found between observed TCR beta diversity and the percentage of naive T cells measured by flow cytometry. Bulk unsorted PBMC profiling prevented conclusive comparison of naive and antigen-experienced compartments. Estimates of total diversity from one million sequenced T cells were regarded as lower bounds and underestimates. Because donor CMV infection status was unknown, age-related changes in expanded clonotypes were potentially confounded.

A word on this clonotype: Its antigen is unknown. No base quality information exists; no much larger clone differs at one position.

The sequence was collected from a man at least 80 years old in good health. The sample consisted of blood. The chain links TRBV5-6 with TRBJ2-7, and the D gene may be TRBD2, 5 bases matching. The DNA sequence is TGTGCCAGCAGTTTAGTGGGAGCGAACTCCTACAATGAGCAGTACTTC. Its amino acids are CASSLVGANSYNEQYF.